This entry concerns a single TCR beta chain. Primed by a sample-barcoded 5' primer and a J-beta primer mix, a second PCR proceeded for about 6 to 12 cycles. TCRdb re-called the 5' RACE reads through MiXCR, storing one row per CDR3 protein. The sample lists fewer than 2,000,000 distinct CDR3 sequences, approximately 40% seen once, with around 23% in the top ten. The source of the sample is a study of blood T cells in healthy people across ages. The germline V gene encodes CDR1 MNHEY and CDR2 SVGAGI. The CDR3 contains 13 residues. V gave up 2 bases and J gave up 9 bases, with 12 bases separating them. The rearrangement uses TRBV6-5 and TRBJ2-3; tentative D call: TRBD2 (6 bases). This clonotype originated in a human donor in good health. The sequenced sample was blood. Written as DNA, the CDR3 is TGTGCCAGCAGTTACCCGGGGGTGGGGACGCAGTATTTT. It yields the protein CASSYPGVGTQYF.